Following are 29 T cell receptor beta chains from one sample sequenced in a study of T cell repertoires in cytomegalovirus infection. One entry per CDR3 protein, called by TCRdb with MiXCR from the reads. The data show about 260,000 distinct CDR3 sequences, roughly an eighth seen once. Source material: PBMCs. The source of these receptors is a human donor in good health (CMV status not recorded). Some clones in this sample may be carry-over from other donors' samples.

This clonotype was seen ten or more times. J is TRBJ2-7 and V is TRBV4-1; 11 bases are a match to TRBD2. In germline, CDR1 is MGHRA, CDR2 YSYEKL. The CDR3 has 16 residues. V was pared by 0 bases and J by 6 bases, with 7 bases of the junction left unmatched. CDR3: CASSQEGIAGGLEQYF. Here the CDR3 DNA reads TGCGCCAGCAGCCAAGAAGGAATAGCGGGGGGGCTCGAGCAGTACTTC.

This clonotype was detected ten times or more. The chain is built from TRBV7-3 and TRBJ2-1; 7 nucleotides align to TRBD1. J lost 15 bases, V lost 5 bases, and 7 bases had no gene match. This CDR3 has 11 residues. CDR1 and CDR2 (germline): SGHTA, FQGTGA. This CDR3 is CASSMTGQWFF. The DNA for the CDR3 is TGTGCCAGCAGCATGACAGGGCAATGGTTCTTC.

V gene TRBV14 combines with J gene TRBJ2-1; 11 bases line up with TRBD2. Germline loops: CDR1 SGHDN, CDR2 FVKESK. The CDR3 contains 15 residues. The V segment lost 2 bases and the J segment 8 bases; nucleotides outside the gene matches: 5. The CDR3, as DNA: TGTGCCAGCAGCCAAAGACTAGCGGGAATCGATGAGCAGTTCTTC. Its protein is CASSQRLAGIDEQFF.

This clonotype has ten or more counts. This chain uses TRBV4-2 with TRBJ2-5, with unresolved D. The CDR3 has 12 amino acids. The germline V gene has CDR1 LGHNA and CDR2 YNFKEQ. V was pared by 4 bases and J by 0 bases, with 3 bases between. The CDR3 bases are TGTGCCAGCAGCCCGGACCAAGAGACCCAGTACTTC. Amino acid sequence: CASSPDQETQYF.

In its sample, this clonotype was seen many times. The V gene is TRBV7-8, the J gene TRBJ2-1; TRBD2 aligns across 7 bases. Germline CDR1 is SGHVS and CDR2 is FQNEAQ. V lost 5 bases to trimming and J lost 8 bases; unmatched junction nucleotides: 18. CDR3 length equals 17 residues. CDR3 residues: CASSHSDGGTTGYEQFF. In DNA form, the CDR3 reads TGTGCCAGCAGCCACTCGGACGGGGGGACTACAGGTTATGAGCAGTTCTTC.

In its sample, this clonotype was seen a few times. V usage is TRBV29-1 and J usage is TRBJ1-1; 9 bases are shared with TRBD1. V lost 4 bases, J lost 11 bases, and 2 bases stayed unmatched. The CDR3 has 10 amino acids. Looked up from germline, CDR1 is SQVTM and CDR2 is ANQGSEA. This chain's CDR3 is CSVGGTGAFF. In nucleotides, the CDR3 is TGCAGCGTTGGGGGGACAGGGGCTTTCTTT.

This clonotype was found a few times. This chain joins TRBV18 and TRBJ2-3, with unresolved D. The germline V and J ends were trimmed by 3 bases and 0 bases, with 13 bases remaining between them. CDR1 and CDR2 from the germline V gene are KGHSH and LQKENI. The CDR3 is 16 amino acids. CDR3 DNA sequence: TGTGCCAGCTCACCCGTAGGCCCAAGTAGCACAGATACGCAGTATTTT. This sequence encodes CASSPVGPSSTDTQYF.

In this sample, this clonotype turned up a few times. This chain uses TRBV29-1 with TRBJ1-1; the D is unclear. Germline values: CDR1 SQVTM, CDR2 ANQGSEA. The ends were cut back, 6 bases at V and 1 base at J, with 12 bases in the middle. The CDR3 contains 13 residues. Written as DNA, the CDR3 is TGCAGCGTGTGGGCCGGGCCGAACACTGAAGCTTTCTTT. This encodes CSVWAGPNTEAFF.

This clonotype was recorded many times. The V call is TRBV7-3, the J call TRBJ2-1, with D perhaps being TRBD1 or TRBD2 (5 bases each). V lost 5 bases, J lost 7 bases, and 15 bases lay in between. Germline V gene lookup returns CDR1 SGHTA and CDR2 FQGTGA. The CDR3 extends over 14 amino acids. The CDR3 bases are TGTGCCAGCAGCCCGTCCGGGACGAATAATGAGCAGTTCTTC. It specifies CASSPSGTNNEQFF.

DNA for the CDR3: TGTGCCAGCAGCTTTGCGTCGGCCCGCGAGCAGTACTTC. It is translated as CASSFASAREQYF. The chain has TRBV7-9 and TRBJ2-7; D gene ambiguous. The CDR3 length is 13 residues. CDR1 and CDR2 from the germline V gene are SEHNR and FQNEAQ (reference sequence). V lost 3 bases to trimming and J lost 6 bases, with 12 bases between them.

This chain connects TRBV6-2 or TRBV6-3 to TRBJ2-7, with D possibly matching TRBD2 (6 bases). The CDR3 spans 14 residues. V was cut by 2 bases and J by 0 bases, with 8 bases left in between. Germline lookup yields CDR1 MNHEY and CDR2 SVGEGT. The chain's CDR3 is CASSYIGSSYEQYF. The CDR3 DNA is TGTGCCAGCAGTTACATCGGGAGCTCCTACGAGCAGTACTTC.

The chain combines TRBV6-2 or TRBV6-3 with TRBJ2-7, with D perhaps given as TRBD1 or TRBD2 (5 bases each). The CDR3 spans 12 residues. The germline gives CDR1 MNHEY, CDR2 SVGEGT. Trimming pared 0 bases from V and 7 bases from J, leaving 7 bases between. In DNA, the CDR3 is TGTGCCAGCAGTTACTCGTGGGGGGAGCAGTACTTC. Translating it yields CASSYSWGEQYF.

In this sample, this clonotype turned up a few times. V gene TRBV20-1 combines with J gene TRBJ2-1; TRBD1 aligns across 10 bases. Germline V lookup: CDR1 DFQATT, CDR2 SNEGSKA (reference sequence). The CDR3 loop spans 14 amino acids. V shed 5 bases and J 7 bases; nucleotides not matched to a gene: 8. This chain's CDR3 is CSAVGQGGINEQFF. The CDR3 DNA follows: TGCAGTGCTGTAGGACAGGGGGGAATAAATGAGCAGTTCTTC.

This clonotype has a handful of counts. J is TRBJ2-5 and V is TRBV19, with D possibly matching TRBD1 (5 bases). Germline CDR1 and CDR2: LNHDA and SQIVND (reference sequence). The CDR3 is 14 residues long. The ends were cut back, 1 base at V and 6 bases at J, with 12 bases in the middle. The CDR3 region is CASSIVGAMKTQYF. The CDR3 DNA reads TGTGCCAGTAGTATAGTAGGGGCAATGAAGACCCAGTACTTC.

The gene calls are TRBV29-1 and TRBJ2-7; D perhaps matches TRBD1 (5 bases). V lost 5 bases to trimming and J lost 5 bases, with 10 bases between them. CDR1 and CDR2 from the germline V gene are SQVTM and ANQGSEA. The CDR3 contains 11 residues. In nucleotides, the CDR3 is TGCAGCGTTTGGCAGGGCCACGAGCAGTACTTC. It yields the protein CSVWQGHEQYF.

This clonotype was found a few times. CDR3 bases: TGTGCCAGCAGCTTGTGGGGGCCAGTTGAGACCCAGTACTTC. This encodes CASSLWGPVETQYF. The V gene is TRBV5-6, the J gene TRBJ2-5; TRBD1 might be the D (6 bases). In germline, CDR1 is SGHDT, CDR2 YYEEEE. The CDR3 is 14 amino acids. V lost 1 base and J 5 bases, leaving 12 bases between the germline ends.

The genes are TRBV29-1 and TRBJ2-7; D possibly corresponds to TRBD1 (5 bases). Germline CDR1 and CDR2: SQVTM and ANQGSEA. Trimming took 4 bases from V and 2 from J, leaving 15 bases between them. This CDR3 spans 14 amino acids. CDR3 nucleotides: TGCAGCGTTGTCGCAGGGCCATTTCCCTACGAGCAGTACTTC. Protein sequence: CSVVAGPFPYEQYF.

This clonotype was picked up many times. The chain combines TRBV2 with TRBJ2-5; unclear D gene. Trimming cost V 0 bases and J 5 bases, with 10 bases left between them. Germline lookup yields CDR1 SNHLY and CDR2 FYNNEI. This CDR3 spans 14 amino acids. The CDR3: CASSEALLRETQYF. The CDR3, as DNA: TGTGCCAGCAGTGAAGCTCTGCTACGGGAGACCCAGTACTTC.

The table lists this clonotype with many counts. The chain carries TRBV7-2 and TRBJ2-5; 9 bases fit TRBD1. This CDR3 has 14 residues. V was pared by 5 bases and J by 4 bases, with 5 bases of the junction left unmatched. Germline CDR1 SGHTA, CDR2 FQGNSA. DNA of the CDR3: TGTGCCAGCAGCACACGGACAGGGGTAGAGACCCAGTACTTC. Residues: CASSTRTGVETQYF.

The chain carries TRBV5-4 and TRBJ2-1; D is undetermined. CDR3 length equals 16 residues. V was pared by 0 bases and J by 0 bases, with 10 bases between. Looked up from germline, CDR1 is SGHNT and CDR2 is YYREEE (reference sequence). CDR3 DNA sequence: TGTGCCAGCAGCTTGGACCCGCGCATCTCCTACAATGAGCAGTTCTTC. Amino acid sequence: CASSLDPRISYNEQFF.

Comments on this clonotype: This may arise from a read error, as a much more abundant clone is one base away. The gene calls are TRBV2 and TRBJ2-7; 8 bases are shared with TRBD1. After removal of 8 bases from V and 4 bases from J, the junction contained 10 bases not matched to a gene. Germline V gene lookup returns CDR1 SNHLY and CDR2 FYNNEI. This CDR3 spans 14 amino acids. This CDR3 is CASRGDRLTYEQYF. The CDR3 coding sequence is TGTGCCAGCCGTGGGGACAGGTTGACTTACGAGCAGTACTTC. Complete variable domain (other parts from reference TRBV2 and TRBJ2-7): EPEVTQTPSHQVTQMGQEVILRCVPISNHLYFYWYRQILGQKVEFLVSFYNNEISEKSEIFDDQFSVERPDGSNFTLKIRSTKLEDSAMYFCASRGDRLTYEQYFGPGTRLTVT.

V is TRBV4-1 and J is TRBJ2-2, with a tentative D call TRBD1 (5 bases). The germline CDR1 and CDR2 sequences are MGHRA and YSYEKL. There are 15 residues in the CDR3. The V end lost 0 bases, the J end lost 5 bases, and 10 bases lay between the germline ends. CDR3 sequence reads: CASSQERTITGELFF. CDR3 sequence (DNA): TGCGCCAGCAGCCAAGAGCGGACAATAACCGGGGAGCTGTTTTTT.

The chain combines TRBV12-3 or TRBV12-4 with TRBJ1-1; D not certain. This CDR3 spans 15 amino acids. Trimming pared 6 bases from V and 6 bases from J, leaving 20 bases between. The CDR3 region has the DNA TGTGCCAGCAGCGTGGCGGGCCTGAGGGAGGCTGAAGCTTTCTTT. Amino acids: CASSVAGLREAEAFF.

This clonotype was observed a handful of times. The rearrangement uses TRBV20-1 and TRBJ1-5; D unresolved. The CDR3 covers 13 residues. Germline V gene data show CDR1 as DFQATT and CDR2 as SNEGSKA (reference sequence). The CDR3 is CSVGGSAGQPQHF. The CDR3 coding sequence is TGCAGCGTAGGCGGGTCAGCAGGTCAGCCCCAGCATTTT.

This clonotype was recorded at least ten times. V usage is TRBV7-9 and J usage is TRBJ2-5, with TRBD2 identical over 9 bases. Germline CDR1 SEHNR, CDR2 FQNEAQ (reference sequence). V lost 5 bases and J lost 2; bases outside the gene matches: 6. This CDR3 spans 15 amino acids. CDR3 region: CASSRGGGQQETQYF. The CDR3 nucleotides are TGTGCCAGCAGCCGCGGGGGGGGACAGCAAGAGACCCAGTACTTC.

CDR3 sequence reads: CSASTGVRTDTQYF. The CDR3 bases are TGCAGTGCTAGTACAGGGGTTAGGACAGATACGCAGTATTTT. The chain joins TRBV20-1 to TRBJ2-3; 7 bases agree with TRBD1. Trimming removed 3 bases from V and 3 bases from J; junction bases left unmatched: 6. Germline loops: CDR1 DFQATT, CDR2 SNEGSKA (reference sequence). The CDR3 totals 14 residues.

Ten or more counts support this clonotype. The chain recombines TRBV7-2 with TRBJ2-6; the D is unclear. The V end was cut by 2 bases, the J end by 1 base, with 6 bases between. The CDR3 has 15 amino acids. The germline V gene has CDR1 SGHTA and CDR2 FQGNSA. CDR3 DNA: TGTGCCAGCAGCTTATACAAGTCTGGGGCCAACGTCCTGACTTTC. Protein: CASSLYKSGANVLTF.

This clonotype was seen ten or more times. The gene calls are TRBV2 and TRBJ1-5; D gene ambiguous. V lost 7 bases, J lost 7 bases, and 20 bases lay in between. Looked up from germline, CDR1 is SNHLY and CDR2 is FYNNEI. CDR3 length equals 15 residues. This CDR3 is CASTNGRGLQQPQHF. In DNA form, the CDR3 reads TGTGCCAGCACCAACGGCAGAGGGCTACAACAGCCCCAGCATTTT. The whole variable domain, filled in from reference TRBV2 and TRBJ1-5, reads EPEVTQTPSHQVTQMGQEVILRCVPISNHLYFYWYRQILGQKVEFLVSFYNNEISEKSEIFDDQFSVERPDGSNFTLKIRSTKLEDSAMYFCASTNGRGLQQPQHFGDGTRLSIL.

This clonotype was detected many times. The rearrangement links TRBV7-2 to TRBJ1-2, with D hard to call. The V gene's germline CDR1 is SGHTA and CDR2 FQGNSA. Trimming removed 1 base from V and 6 bases from J, with 9 bases in between. This CDR3 is 13 amino acids long. This CDR3 is CASSLGGPNGYTF. The CDR3 nucleotides read TGTGCCAGCAGCTTAGGAGGGCCCAATGGCTACACCTTC.